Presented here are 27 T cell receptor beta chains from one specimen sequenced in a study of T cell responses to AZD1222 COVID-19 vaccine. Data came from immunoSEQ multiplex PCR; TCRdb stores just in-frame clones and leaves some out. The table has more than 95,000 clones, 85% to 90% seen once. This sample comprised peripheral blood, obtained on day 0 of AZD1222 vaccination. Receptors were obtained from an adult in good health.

The CDR3 is CAISEGQGKEKLFF. Here the CDR3 DNA reads TGTGCCATCAGTGAAGGGCAGGGTAAGGAAAAACTGTTTTTT. The V call is TRBV10-3, the J call TRBJ1-4, with D perhaps matching TRBD1 (5 bases). V lost 3 bases to trimming and J lost 8 bases, with 13 bases between them. The V gene's germline CDR1 is ENHRY and CDR2 SYGVKD. CDR3 length equals 14 residues.

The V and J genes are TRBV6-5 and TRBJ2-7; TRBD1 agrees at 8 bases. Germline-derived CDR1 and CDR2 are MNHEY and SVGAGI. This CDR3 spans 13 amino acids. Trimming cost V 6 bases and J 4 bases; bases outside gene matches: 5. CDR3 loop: CASSQTGVYEQYF. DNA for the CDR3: TGTGCCAGCAGCCAGACAGGGGTTTACGAGCAGTACTTC.

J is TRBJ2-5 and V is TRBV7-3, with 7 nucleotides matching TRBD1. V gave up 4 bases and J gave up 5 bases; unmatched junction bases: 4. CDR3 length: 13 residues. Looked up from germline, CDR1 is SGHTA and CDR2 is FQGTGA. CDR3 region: CASSYDRVETQYF. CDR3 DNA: TGTGCCAGCAGCTACGACAGGGTGGAGACCCAGTACTTC.

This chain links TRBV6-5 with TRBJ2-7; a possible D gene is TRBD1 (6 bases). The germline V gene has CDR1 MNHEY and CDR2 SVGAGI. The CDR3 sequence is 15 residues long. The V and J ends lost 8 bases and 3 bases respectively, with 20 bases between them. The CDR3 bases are TGTGCCAGCGCTAGGGAATTCCAGGGGCTCTACGAGCAGTACTTC. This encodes CASAREFQGLYEQYF.

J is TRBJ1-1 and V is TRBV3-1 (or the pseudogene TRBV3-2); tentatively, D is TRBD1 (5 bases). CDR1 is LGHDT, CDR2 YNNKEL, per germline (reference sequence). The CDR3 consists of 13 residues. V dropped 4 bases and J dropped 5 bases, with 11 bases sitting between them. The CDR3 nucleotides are TGTGCCAGCAGCCCAGGGCTCTGGACTGAAGCTTTCTTT. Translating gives CASSPGLWTEAFF.

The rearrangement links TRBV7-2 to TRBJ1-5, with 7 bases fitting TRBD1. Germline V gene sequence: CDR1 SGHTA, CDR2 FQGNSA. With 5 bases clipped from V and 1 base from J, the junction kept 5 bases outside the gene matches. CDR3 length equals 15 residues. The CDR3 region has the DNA TGTGCCAGCAGCCCAGGGGGTATCAGCAATCAGCCCCAGCATTTT. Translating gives CASSPGGISNQPQHF.

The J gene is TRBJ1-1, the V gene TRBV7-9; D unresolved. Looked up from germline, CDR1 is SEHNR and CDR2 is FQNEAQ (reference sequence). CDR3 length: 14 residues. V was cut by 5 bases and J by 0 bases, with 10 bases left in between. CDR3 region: CASSPRAMNTEAFF. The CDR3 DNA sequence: TGTGCCAGCAGCCCCCGGGCAATGAACACTGAAGCTTTCTTT.

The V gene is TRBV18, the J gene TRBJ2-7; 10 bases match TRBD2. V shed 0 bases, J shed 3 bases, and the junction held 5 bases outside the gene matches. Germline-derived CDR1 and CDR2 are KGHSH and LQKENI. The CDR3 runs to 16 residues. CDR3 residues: CASSPPSLAGVYEQYF. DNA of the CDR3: TGTGCCAGCTCACCACCTTCGCTAGCGGGAGTCTACGAGCAGTACTTC.

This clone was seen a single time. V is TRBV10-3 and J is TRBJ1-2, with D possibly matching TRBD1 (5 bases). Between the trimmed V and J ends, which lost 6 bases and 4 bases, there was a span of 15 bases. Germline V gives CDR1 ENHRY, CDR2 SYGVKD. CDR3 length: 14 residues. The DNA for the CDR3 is TGTGCCATCAGAGAGCAGGGTGAGGGCTATGGCTACACCTTC. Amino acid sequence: CAIREQGEGYGYTF.

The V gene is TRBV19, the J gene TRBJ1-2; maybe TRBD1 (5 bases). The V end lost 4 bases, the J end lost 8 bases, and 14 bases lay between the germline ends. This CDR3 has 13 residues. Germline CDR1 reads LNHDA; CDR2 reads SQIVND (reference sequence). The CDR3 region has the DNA TGTGCCAGTAGTAGCTCGGGACGGAACGGCTACACCTTC. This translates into CASSSSGRNGYTF.

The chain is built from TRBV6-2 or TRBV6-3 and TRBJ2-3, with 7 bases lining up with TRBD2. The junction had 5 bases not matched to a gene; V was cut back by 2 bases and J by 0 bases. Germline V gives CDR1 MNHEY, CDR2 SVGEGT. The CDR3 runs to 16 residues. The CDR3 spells CASSYGGGASTDTQYF. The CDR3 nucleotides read TGTGCCAGCAGTTACGGCGGGGGAGCGAGCACAGATACGCAGTATTTT.

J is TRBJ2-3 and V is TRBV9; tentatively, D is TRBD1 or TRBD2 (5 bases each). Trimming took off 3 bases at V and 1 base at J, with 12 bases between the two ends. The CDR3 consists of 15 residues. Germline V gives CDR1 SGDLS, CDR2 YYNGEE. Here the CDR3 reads CASSAQGSGTDTQYF. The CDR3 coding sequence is TGTGCCAGCAGCGCTCAGGGTAGCGGCACAGATACGCAGTATTTT.

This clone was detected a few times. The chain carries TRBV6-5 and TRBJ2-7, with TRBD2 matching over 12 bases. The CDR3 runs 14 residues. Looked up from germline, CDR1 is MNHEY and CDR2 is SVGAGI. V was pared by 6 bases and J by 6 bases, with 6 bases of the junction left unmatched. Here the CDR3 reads CASRPGLAGLEQYF. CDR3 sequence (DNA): TGTGCCAGCAGGCCGGGACTAGCGGGTCTCGAGCAGTACTTC.

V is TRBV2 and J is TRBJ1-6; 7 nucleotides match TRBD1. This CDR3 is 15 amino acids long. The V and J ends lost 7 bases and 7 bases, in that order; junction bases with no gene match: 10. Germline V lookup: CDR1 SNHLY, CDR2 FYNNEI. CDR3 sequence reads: CASMGQRGGNSPLHF. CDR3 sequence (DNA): TGTGCCAGCATGGGACAGCGCGGCGGAAATTCACCCCTCCACTTT.

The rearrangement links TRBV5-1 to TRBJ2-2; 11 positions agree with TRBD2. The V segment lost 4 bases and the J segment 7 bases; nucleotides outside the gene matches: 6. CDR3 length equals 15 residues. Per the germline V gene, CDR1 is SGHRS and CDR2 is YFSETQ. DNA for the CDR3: TGCGCCAGCAGCACGGGACTAGCGGACCACGGGGAGCTGTTTTTT. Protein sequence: CASSTGLADHGELFF.

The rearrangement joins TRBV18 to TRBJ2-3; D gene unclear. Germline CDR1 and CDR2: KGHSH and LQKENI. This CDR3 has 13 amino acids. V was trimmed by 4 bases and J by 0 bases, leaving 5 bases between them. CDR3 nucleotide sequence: TGTGCCAGCTCACATACTAGCACAGATACGCAGTATTTT. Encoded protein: CASSHTSTDTQYF.

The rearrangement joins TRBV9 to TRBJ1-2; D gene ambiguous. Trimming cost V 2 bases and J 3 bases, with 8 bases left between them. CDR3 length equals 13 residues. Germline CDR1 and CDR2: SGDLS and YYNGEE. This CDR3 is CASSVSGDYGYTF. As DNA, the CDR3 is TGTGCCAGCAGCGTGAGCGGTGACTATGGCTACACCTTC.

CDR3 sequence: CATSDHRDRAGDTQYF. For the CDR3, the DNA is TGTGCCACCAGTGATCACCGGGACAGGGCGGGAGATACGCAGTATTTT. The J gene is TRBJ2-3, the V gene TRBV24-1, with 9 bases that match TRBD1. CDR3 length: 16 residues. The J segment lost 5 bases and the V segment lost 3 bases, leaving 8 bases of the junction unmatched. From germline, CDR1 is KGHDR and CDR2 SFDVKD.

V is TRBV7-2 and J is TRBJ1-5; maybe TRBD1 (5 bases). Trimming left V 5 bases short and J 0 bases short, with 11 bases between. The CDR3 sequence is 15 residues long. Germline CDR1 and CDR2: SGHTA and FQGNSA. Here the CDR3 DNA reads TGTGCCAGCAGCCCGTCGGGGGGTAGCAATCAGCCCCAGCATTTT. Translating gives CASSPSGGSNQPQHF.

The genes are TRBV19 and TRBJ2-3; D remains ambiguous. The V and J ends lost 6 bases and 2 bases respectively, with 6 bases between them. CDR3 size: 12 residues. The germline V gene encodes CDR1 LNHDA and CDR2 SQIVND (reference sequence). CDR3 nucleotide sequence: TGTGCCAGTAGGGCTAACACAGATACGCAGTATTTT. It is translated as CASRANTDTQYF. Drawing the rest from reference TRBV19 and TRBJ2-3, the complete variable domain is DGGITQSPKYLFRKEGQNVTLSCEQNLNHDAMYWYRQDPGQGLRLIYYSQIVNDFQKGDIAEGYSVSREKKESFPLTVTSAQKNPTAFYLCASRANTDTQYFGPGTRLTVL.

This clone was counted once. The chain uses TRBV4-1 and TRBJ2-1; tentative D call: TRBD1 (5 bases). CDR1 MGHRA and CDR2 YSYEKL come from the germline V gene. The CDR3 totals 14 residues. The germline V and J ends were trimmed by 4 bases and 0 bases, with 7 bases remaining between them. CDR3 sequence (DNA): TGCGCCAGCAGCCGCGGACACTCCTACAATGAGCAGTTCTTC. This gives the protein CASSRGHSYNEQFF.

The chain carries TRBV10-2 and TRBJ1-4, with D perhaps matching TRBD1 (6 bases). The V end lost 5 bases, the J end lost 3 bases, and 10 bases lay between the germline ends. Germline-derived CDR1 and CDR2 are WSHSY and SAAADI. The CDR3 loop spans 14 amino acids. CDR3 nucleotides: TGCGCCAGCAGTACAGGGCTTCCTAATGAAAAACTGTTTTTT. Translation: CASSTGLPNEKLFF.

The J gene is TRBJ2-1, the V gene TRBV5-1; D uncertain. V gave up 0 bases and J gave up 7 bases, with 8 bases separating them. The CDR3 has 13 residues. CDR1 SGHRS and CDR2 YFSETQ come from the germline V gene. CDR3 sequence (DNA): TGCGCCAGCAGCTTGGTCGTGGGAAATGAGCAGTTCTTC. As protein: CASSLVVGNEQFF.

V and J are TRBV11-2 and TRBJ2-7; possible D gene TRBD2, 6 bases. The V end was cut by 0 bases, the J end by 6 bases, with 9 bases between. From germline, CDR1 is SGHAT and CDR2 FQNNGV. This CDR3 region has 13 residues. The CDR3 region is CASSLDGGVEQYF. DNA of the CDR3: TGTGCCAGCAGCTTAGATGGAGGGGTCGAGCAGTACTTC.

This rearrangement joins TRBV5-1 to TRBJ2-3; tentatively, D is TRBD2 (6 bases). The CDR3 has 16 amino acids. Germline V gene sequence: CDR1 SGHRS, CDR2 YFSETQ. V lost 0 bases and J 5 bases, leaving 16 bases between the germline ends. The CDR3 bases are TGCGCCAGCAGCTTGGACGGGGCCGGGGGTGGAGATACGCAGTATTTT. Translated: CASSLDGAGGGDTQYF.

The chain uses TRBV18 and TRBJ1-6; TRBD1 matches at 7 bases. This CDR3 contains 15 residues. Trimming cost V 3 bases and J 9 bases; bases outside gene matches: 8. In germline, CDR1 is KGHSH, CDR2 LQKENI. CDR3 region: CASSPRTGDRSPLHF. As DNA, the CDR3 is TGTGCCAGCTCACCCAGGACAGGAGACCGTTCACCCCTCCACTTT.

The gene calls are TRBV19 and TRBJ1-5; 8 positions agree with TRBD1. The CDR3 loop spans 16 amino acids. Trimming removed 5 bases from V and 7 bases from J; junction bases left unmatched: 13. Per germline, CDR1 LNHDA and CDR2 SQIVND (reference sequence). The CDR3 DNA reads TGTGCCAGTAGTCCAGGAGCCTCAGGGGGCGGGCAGCCCCAGCATTTT. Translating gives CASSPGASGGGQPQHF.